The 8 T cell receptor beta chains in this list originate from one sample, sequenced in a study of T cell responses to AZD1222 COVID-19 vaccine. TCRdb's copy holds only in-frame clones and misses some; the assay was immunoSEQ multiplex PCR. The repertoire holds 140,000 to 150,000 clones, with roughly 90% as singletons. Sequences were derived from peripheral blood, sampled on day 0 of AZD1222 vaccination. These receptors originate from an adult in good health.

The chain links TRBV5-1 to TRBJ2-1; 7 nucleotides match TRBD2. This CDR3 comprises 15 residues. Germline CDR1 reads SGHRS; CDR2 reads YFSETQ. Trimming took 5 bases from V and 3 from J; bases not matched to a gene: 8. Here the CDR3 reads CASRASGTGYNEQFF. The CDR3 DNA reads TGCGCCAGCAGGGCAAGCGGGACCGGCTACAATGAGCAGTTCTTC.

CDR3 sequence: CSVEDWPGGETQYF. The CDR3 DNA reads TGCAGCGTTGAAGACTGGCCCGGGGGAGAGACCCAGTACTTC. This rearrangement joins TRBV29-1 to TRBJ2-5; tentatively, D is TRBD2 (6 bases). The V gene lost 0 bases and the J gene lost 4 bases, with 12 bases spanning the gap. The CDR3 sequence is 14 residues long. CDR1 is SQVTM, CDR2 ANQGSEA, per germline.

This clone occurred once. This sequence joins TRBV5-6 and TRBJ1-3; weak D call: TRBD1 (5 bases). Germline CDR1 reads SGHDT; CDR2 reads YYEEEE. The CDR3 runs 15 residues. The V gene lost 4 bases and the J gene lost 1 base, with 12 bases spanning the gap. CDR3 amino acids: CASSQTVPSGNTIYF. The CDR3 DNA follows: TGTGCCAGCAGCCAGACAGTCCCTTCTGGAAACACCATATATTTT.

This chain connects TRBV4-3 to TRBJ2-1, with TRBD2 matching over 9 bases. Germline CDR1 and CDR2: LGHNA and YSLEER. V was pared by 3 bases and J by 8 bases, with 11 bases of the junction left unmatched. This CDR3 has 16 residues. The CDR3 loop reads CASSQIGTSLSDEQFF. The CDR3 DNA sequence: TGCGCCAGCAGCCAGATAGGGACTAGCTTGAGCGATGAGCAGTTCTTC.

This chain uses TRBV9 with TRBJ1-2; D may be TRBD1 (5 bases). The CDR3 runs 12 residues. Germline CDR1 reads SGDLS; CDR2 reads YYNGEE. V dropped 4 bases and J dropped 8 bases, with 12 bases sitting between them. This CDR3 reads CASSPQVLGYTF. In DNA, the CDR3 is TGTGCCAGCAGCCCACAGGTCCTGGGCTACACCTTC.

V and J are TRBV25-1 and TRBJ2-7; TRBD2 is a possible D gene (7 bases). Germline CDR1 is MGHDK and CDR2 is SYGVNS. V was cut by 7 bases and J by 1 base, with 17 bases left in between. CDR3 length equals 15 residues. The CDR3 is CASTGGGRASYEQYF. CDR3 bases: TGTGCCAGCACGGGGGGCGGACGAGCTTCCTACGAGCAGTACTTC.

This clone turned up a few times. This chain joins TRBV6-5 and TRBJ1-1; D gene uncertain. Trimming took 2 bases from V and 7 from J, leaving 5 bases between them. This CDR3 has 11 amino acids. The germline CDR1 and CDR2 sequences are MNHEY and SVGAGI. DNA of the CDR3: TGTGCCAGCAGTTACGAACTTGAAGCTTTCTTT. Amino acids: CASSYELEAFF.

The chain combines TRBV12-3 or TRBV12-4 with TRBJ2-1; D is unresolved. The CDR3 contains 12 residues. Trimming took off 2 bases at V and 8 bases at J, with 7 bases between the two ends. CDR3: CASSLLVDEQFF. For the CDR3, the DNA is TGTGCCAGCAGTTTATTGGTAGATGAGCAGTTCTTC.